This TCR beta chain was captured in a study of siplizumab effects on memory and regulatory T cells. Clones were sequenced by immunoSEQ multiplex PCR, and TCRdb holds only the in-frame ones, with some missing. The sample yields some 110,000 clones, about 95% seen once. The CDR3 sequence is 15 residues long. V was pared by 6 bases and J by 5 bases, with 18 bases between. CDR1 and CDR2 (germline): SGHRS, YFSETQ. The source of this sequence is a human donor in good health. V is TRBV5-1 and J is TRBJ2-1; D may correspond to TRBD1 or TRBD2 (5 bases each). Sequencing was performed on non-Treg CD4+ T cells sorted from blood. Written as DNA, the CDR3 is TGCGCCAGCATCCGTGGTAGTAAGGGACACAATGAGCAGTTCTTC. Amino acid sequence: CASIRGSKGHNEQFF.